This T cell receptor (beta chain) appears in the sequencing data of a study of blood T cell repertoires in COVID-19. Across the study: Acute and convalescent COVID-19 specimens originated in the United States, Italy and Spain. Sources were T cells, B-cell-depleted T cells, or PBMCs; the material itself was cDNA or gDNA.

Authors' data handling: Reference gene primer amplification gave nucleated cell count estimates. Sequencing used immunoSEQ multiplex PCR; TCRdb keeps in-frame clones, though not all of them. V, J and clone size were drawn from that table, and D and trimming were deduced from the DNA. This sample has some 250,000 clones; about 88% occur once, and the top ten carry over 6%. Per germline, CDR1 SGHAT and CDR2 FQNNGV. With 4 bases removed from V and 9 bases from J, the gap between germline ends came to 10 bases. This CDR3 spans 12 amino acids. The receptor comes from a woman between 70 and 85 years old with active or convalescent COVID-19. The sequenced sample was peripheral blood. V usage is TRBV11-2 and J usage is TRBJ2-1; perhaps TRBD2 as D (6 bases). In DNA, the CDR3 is TGTGCCAGCAGCTGGGGGAGGAGTGAGCAGTTCTTC. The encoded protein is CASSWGRSEQFF. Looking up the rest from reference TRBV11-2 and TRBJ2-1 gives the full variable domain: EAGVAQSPRYKIIEKRQSVAFWCNPISGHATLYWYQQILGQGPKLLIQFQNNGVVDDSQLPKDRFSAERLKGVDSTLKIQPAKLEDSAVYLCASSWGRSEQFFGPGTRLTVL.